One and the same sample provided the 16 T cell receptor beta chains below, sequenced in a study of T cell repertoires in cytomegalovirus infection. TCRdb redid the calling of the reads with MiXCR, one entry per CDR3 protein. The repertoire holds approximately 76,000 distinct CDR3 sequences, with less than 4.5% as singletons. Input material: PBMCs. The receptor source for this set is a human donor in good health (CMV status not recorded). Some clones in this sample may be carry-over from other donors' samples.

This clonotype was picked up many times. The V gene is TRBV28, the J gene TRBJ1-4; D is undetermined. This CDR3 spans 15 amino acids. V lost 6 bases, J lost 6 bases, and 17 bases lay in between. Germline CDR1 MDHEN, CDR2 SYDVKM. The DNA of the CDR3 is TGTGCCAGCAGGGCCTTAAGGTGGCATTATGAAAAACTGTTTTTT. This sequence encodes CASRALRWHYEKLFF. The variable domain in full, completed from reference TRBV28 and TRBJ1-4, reads DVKVTQSSRYLVKRTGEKVFLECVQDMDHENMFWYRQDPGLGLRLIYFSYDVKMKEKGDIPEGYSVSREKKERFSLILESASTNQTSMYLCASRALRWHYEKLFFGSGTQLSVL.

This clonotype was detected ten times or more. V usage is TRBV6-2 or TRBV6-3 and J usage is TRBJ1-1; no firm D call. The CDR3 runs to 12 residues. Germline CDR1 and CDR2: MNHEY and SVGEGT. The ends were cut back, 0 bases at V and 8 bases at J, with 7 bases in the middle. The chain's CDR3 is CASSYSIGEAFF. The CDR3 coding sequence is TGTGCCAGCAGTTACTCGATAGGGGAAGCTTTCTTT.

This clonotype was seen many times. The chain couples TRBV27 to TRBJ2-3; D not resolved. The CDR3 contains 15 residues. Per germline, CDR1 MNHEY and CDR2 SMNVEV (reference sequence). V lost 4 bases to trimming and J lost 4 bases, with 15 bases between them. CDR3 loop: CASSYQRPGADTQYF. The CDR3 DNA reads TGTGCCAGCAGTTATCAGAGGCCCGGCGCAGATACGCAGTATTTT.

Remarks on this clonotype: One base away lies a much larger clone, so this may be a sequencing read error. V gene TRBV27 combines with J gene TRBJ1-1, with 7 bases lining up with TRBD1. The germline V gene has CDR1 MNHEY and CDR2 SMNVEV (reference sequence). The CDR3 is 13 amino acids. The CDR3: CASMRGLNSEAFF. The CDR3 region has the DNA TGTGCCAGCATGAGGGGGCTTAACAGTGAAGCTTTCTTT.

This clonotype came up many times. V and J are TRBV7-3 and TRBJ2-3; D gene ambiguous. This CDR3 is 14 amino acids long. The ends were cut back, 6 bases at V and 0 bases at J, with 10 bases in the middle. Germline V gene data show CDR1 as SGHTA and CDR2 as FQGTGA. The CDR3 loop reads CASSLDGSTDTQYF. In DNA form, the CDR3 reads TGTGCCAGCAGTCTGGACGGAAGCACAGATACGCAGTATTTT.

This clonotype was counted ten times or more. The chain joins TRBV7-9 to TRBJ2-7; maybe TRBD2 (6 bases). This CDR3 contains 13 residues. In germline, CDR1 is SEHNR, CDR2 FQNEAQ (reference sequence). With 8 bases removed from V and 9 bases from J, the gap between germline ends came to 20 bases. CDR3 region: CASFDGPGLRQYF. DNA of the CDR3: TGTGCCAGCTTCGACGGGCCGGGACTTAGGCAGTACTTC.

There are a few counts of this clonotype. J is TRBJ1-1 and V is TRBV7-2; TRBD1 is a possible D gene (5 bases). Germline lookup yields CDR1 SGHTA and CDR2 FQGNSA. Trimming pared 5 bases from V and 3 bases from J, leaving 16 bases between. The CDR3 sequence is 15 residues long. CDR3: CASSPTRGGDTEAFF. Written as DNA, the CDR3 is TGTGCCAGCAGCCCTACGAGGGGTGGGGACACTGAAGCTTTCTTT.

This clonotype appeared many times. The gene calls are TRBV4-3 and TRBJ1-5, with unresolved D. Germline V gene lookup returns CDR1 LGHNA and CDR2 YSLEER. This CDR3 region has 17 residues. V lost 1 base to trimming and J lost 2 bases, with 15 bases between them. This CDR3 reads CASSQVRPTEGNQPQHF. The CDR3 bases are TGCGCCAGCAGCCAAGTCAGGCCCACAGAGGGCAATCAGCCCCAGCATTTT.

The sample holds many counts of this clonotype. The chain couples TRBV7-2 to TRBJ2-1, with a weak D call TRBD2 (6 bases). CDR1 SGHTA and CDR2 FQGNSA come from the germline V gene. The CDR3 extends over 15 amino acids. V dropped 5 bases and J dropped 0 bases, with 11 bases sitting between them. This CDR3 reads CASSTGLSSYNEQFF. For the CDR3, the DNA is TGTGCCAGCAGCACGGGACTGAGCTCCTACAATGAGCAGTTCTTC.

Many counts were recorded for this clonotype. The V and J genes are TRBV20-1 and TRBJ1-1; TRBD1 aligns across 9 bases. CDR1 and CDR2 (germline): DFQATT, SNEGSKA (reference sequence). V lost 0 bases and J lost 1; bases outside the gene matches: 9. This CDR3 is built from 17 residues. The chain's CDR3 is CSARDLGTGIPNTEAFF. DNA of the CDR3: TGCAGTGCTAGAGATTTGGGGACAGGGATACCGAACACTGAAGCTTTCTTT.

This clonotype was recorded at least ten times. This sequence joins TRBV11-1 and TRBJ2-7, with TRBD1 as a possible D gene (7 bases). The CDR3 extends over 15 amino acids. The ends were cut back, 5 bases at V and 0 bases at J, with 14 bases in the middle. Germline CDR1 and CDR2: SGHAT and FQDESV (reference sequence). The CDR3 nucleotides are TGTGCCAGCAGCCCGCGGGACAGATTCTCCTACGAGCAGTACTTC. As protein: CASSPRDRFSYEQYF.

This clonotype was recorded many times. The chain joins TRBV7-8 to TRBJ2-2; the D gene is possibly TRBD2 (7 bases). CDR3 length: 15 residues. V was trimmed by 1 base and J by 5 bases, leaving 11 bases between them. Germline-derived CDR1 and CDR2 are SGHVS and FQNEAQ. The CDR3, as DNA: TGTGCCAGCAGCTTAGTCAGGGGAGGGACCGGGGAGCTGTTTTTT. Translated: CASSLVRGGTGELFF.

This clonotype showed up many times. CDR3 nucleotides: TGTGCCAGCAGTCTACTGGGGGGGGCCTATGGCTACACCTTC. It yields the protein CASSLLGGAYGYTF. J is TRBJ1-2 and V is TRBV6-5; tentative D call: TRBD1 (6 bases). The germline V and J ends were trimmed by 5 bases and 4 bases, with 14 bases remaining between them. Germline CDR1 and CDR2: MNHEY and SVGAGI. The CDR3 loop spans 14 amino acids.

As regards this clonotype: A much bigger clone sits one base away, suggesting this may be a read error. The gene calls are TRBV7-2 and TRBJ2-3, with D maybe TRBD1 (6 bases). The V end lost 3 bases, the J end lost 2 bases, and 15 bases lay between the germline ends. The CDR3 is 16 residues long. Per the germline V gene, CDR1 is SGHTA and CDR2 is FQGNSA. CDR3 sequence reads: CASSFDSGGHTDTQYF. Here the CDR3 DNA reads TGTGCCAGCAGCTTTGATAGTGGGGGACACACAGATACGCAGTATTTT.

This clonotype was seen at least ten times. The chain links TRBV18 to TRBJ2-5, with 8 bases aligning to TRBD1. From germline, CDR1 is KGHSH and CDR2 LQKENI. The CDR3 loop spans 12 amino acids. The V gene end was trimmed by 8 bases and the J gene end by 4 bases; junction bases not matched to a gene: 3. CDR3 sequence reads: CASGDRGETQYF. DNA of the CDR3: TGTGCCAGCGGAGACAGGGGAGAGACCCAGTACTTC.

This clonotype has at least ten counts. This rearrangement joins TRBV6-5 to TRBJ1-1; D call uncertain. Germline CDR1 reads MNHEY; CDR2 reads SVGAGI. Trimming stripped 0 bases from V and 3 bases from J, with 14 bases between. CDR3 length: 16 amino acids. CDR3 sequence: CASSYSAEHVDTEAFF. CDR3 in DNA: TGTGCCAGCAGTTACTCGGCAGAGCATGTGGACACTGAAGCTTTCTTT.